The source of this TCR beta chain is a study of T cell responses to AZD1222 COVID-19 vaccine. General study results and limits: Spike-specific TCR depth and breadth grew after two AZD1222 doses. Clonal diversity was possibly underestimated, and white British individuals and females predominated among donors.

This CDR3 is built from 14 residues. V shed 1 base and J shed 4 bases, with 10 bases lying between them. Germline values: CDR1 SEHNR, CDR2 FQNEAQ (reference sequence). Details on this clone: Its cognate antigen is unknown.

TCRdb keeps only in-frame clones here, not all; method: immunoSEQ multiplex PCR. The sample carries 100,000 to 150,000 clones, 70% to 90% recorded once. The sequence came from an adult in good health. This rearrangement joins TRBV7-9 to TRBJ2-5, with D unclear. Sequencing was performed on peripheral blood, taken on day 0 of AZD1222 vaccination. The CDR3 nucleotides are TGTGCCAGCAGCTTAGTGTTCGGCGGAGAGACCCAGTACTTC. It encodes CASSLVFGGETQYF. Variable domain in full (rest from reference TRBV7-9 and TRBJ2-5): DTGVSQNPRHKITKRGQNVTFRCDPISEHNRLYWYRQTLGQGPEFLTYFQNEAQLEKSRLLSDRFSAERPKGSFSTLEIQRTEQGDSAMYLCASSLVFGGETQYFGPGTRLLVL.